Below, 10 T cell receptor beta chains from the same sample are listed, as sequenced in a study of T cell repertoires in cytomegalovirus infection. TCRdb re-derived calls from the reads in MiXCR, one entry per CDR3 protein. The data show under 350,000 distinct CDR3 sequences, with over 7.5% seen just once and over 3.5% held by the top ten. The sample comprised PBMCs. All receptors come from a human donor in good health (CMV status not recorded). Some clones in this sample may be carry-over from other donors' samples.

This clonotype was counted only a few times. The chain couples TRBV25-1 to TRBJ2-5, with D hard to call. Deletions cut 5 bases from V and 5 bases from J, with 18 bases between. Germline V gene lookup returns CDR1 MGHDK and CDR2 SYGVNS. The CDR3 totals 15 residues. Here the CDR3 DNA reads TGTGCCAGCAGTTCTCACCTTAGCCGGACGGAGACCCAGTACTTC. This gives the protein CASSSHLSRTETQYF.

This chain connects TRBV2 to TRBJ2-3; maybe TRBD2 (5 bases). Looked up from germline, CDR1 is SNHLY and CDR2 is FYNNEI. V shed 7 bases and J shed 2 bases, with 19 bases lying between them. The length of the CDR3 is 16 residues. The CDR3, as DNA: TGTGCCAGCACTTCCCGGCCAGCGGTAAACACAGATACGCAGTATTTT. Amino acid sequence: CASTSRPAVNTDTQYF.

Many counts were recorded for this clonotype. The V gene is TRBV12-3 or TRBV12-4, the J gene TRBJ1-2; D unresolved. The ends were cut back, 3 bases at V and 5 bases at J, with 10 bases in the middle. The CDR3 is made up of 13 amino acids. Here the CDR3 reads CASSFRAKYGYTF. The CDR3 coding sequence is TGTGCCAGCAGTTTTAGGGCCAAGTATGGCTACACCTTC.

The J gene is TRBJ1-6, the V gene TRBV27, with 9 bases matching TRBD1. Germline V gene data show CDR1 as MNHEY and CDR2 as SMNVEV (reference sequence). The length of the CDR3 is 14 residues. V shed 7 bases and J 9 bases; nucleotides not matched to a gene: 7. The CDR3 coding sequence is TGTGCCAGCACTCCTACAGGGGGCTTTTCACCCCTCCACTTT. Protein product: CASTPTGGFSPLHF.

In this sample, this clonotype turned up many times. This chain connects TRBV6-2 or TRBV6-3 to TRBJ1-1, with 8 bases that match TRBD1. Germline V gene data show CDR1 as MNHEY and CDR2 as SVGEGT. V dropped 5 bases and J dropped 2; count of bases not matched to a gene: 10. The CDR3 is 16 amino acids. The chain's CDR3 is CASSLLTGDYNTEAFF. The DNA of the CDR3 is TGTGCCAGCAGTCTCCTGACAGGGGACTATAACACTGAAGCTTTCTTT.

The rearrangement joins TRBV6-6 to TRBJ1-5; 9 nucleotides line up with TRBD1. With 6 bases clipped from V and 4 bases from J, the junction kept 7 bases outside the gene matches. This CDR3 contains 15 residues. The V gene's germline CDR1 is MNHNY and CDR2 SVGAGI (reference sequence). The CDR3, as DNA: TGTGCCAGCAGACGCGGGACAGGGAAAAATCAGCCCCAGCATTTT. Its protein is CASRRGTGKNQPQHF.

This clonotype was counted between two and nine times. The V gene is TRBV6-6, the J gene TRBJ1-2; D call uncertain. This CDR3 comprises 13 residues. The germline gives CDR1 MNHNY, CDR2 SVGAGI (reference sequence). Trimming removed 7 bases from V and 4 bases from J, with 13 bases in between. In DNA, the CDR3 is TGTGCCAGCACCGAACGTCGAGTCTATGGCTACACCTTC. Protein product: CASTERRVYGYTF.

This clonotype was recorded many times. The J gene is TRBJ2-7, the V gene TRBV11-2, with 7 bases aligning to TRBD1. Looked up from germline, CDR1 is SGHAT and CDR2 is FQNNGV. J lost 1 base, V lost 5 bases, and 2 bases had no gene match. CDR3 length: 13 residues. The CDR3 sequence is CASSQDRSYEQYF. Here the CDR3 DNA reads TGTGCCAGCAGCCAGGACAGGTCCTACGAGCAGTACTTC.

The chain links TRBV20-1 to TRBJ2-3; 8 bases match TRBD2. V shed 2 bases, J shed 2 bases, and the junction held 18 bases outside the gene matches. The CDR3 loop spans 19 amino acids. Germline-derived CDR1 and CDR2 are DFQATT and SNEGSKA (reference sequence). In DNA form, the CDR3 reads TGCAGTGCTAGATTGTCCCATCGCGGACTAGCCGGGAACACAGATACGCAGTATTTT. Protein: CSARLSHRGLAGNTDTQYF.

The sample holds a few counts of this clonotype. V is TRBV24-1 and J is TRBJ2-1, with 7 positions matching TRBD2. Per the germline V gene, CDR1 is KGHDR and CDR2 is SFDVKD. V gave up 8 bases and J gave up 4 bases; unmatched junction bases: 1. This CDR3 comprises 12 residues. CDR3 nucleotides: TGTGCCACCACTAGCGGTTACAATGAGCAGTTCTTC. This translates into CATTSGYNEQFF.